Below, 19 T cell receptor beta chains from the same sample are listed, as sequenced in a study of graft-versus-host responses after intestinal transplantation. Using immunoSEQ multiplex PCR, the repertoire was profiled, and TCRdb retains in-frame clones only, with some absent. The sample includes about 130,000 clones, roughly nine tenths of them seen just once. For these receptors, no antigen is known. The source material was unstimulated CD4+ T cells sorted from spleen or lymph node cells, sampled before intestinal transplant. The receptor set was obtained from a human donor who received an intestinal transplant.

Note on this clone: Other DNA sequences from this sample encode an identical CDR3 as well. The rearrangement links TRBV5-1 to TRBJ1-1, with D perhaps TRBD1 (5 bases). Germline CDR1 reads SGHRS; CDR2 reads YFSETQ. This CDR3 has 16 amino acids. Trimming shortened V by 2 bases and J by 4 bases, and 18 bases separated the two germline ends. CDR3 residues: CASSLALGPSGTEAFF. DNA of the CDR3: TGCGCCAGCAGCTTAGCCTTGGGACCCAGCGGCACTGAAGCTTTCTTT.

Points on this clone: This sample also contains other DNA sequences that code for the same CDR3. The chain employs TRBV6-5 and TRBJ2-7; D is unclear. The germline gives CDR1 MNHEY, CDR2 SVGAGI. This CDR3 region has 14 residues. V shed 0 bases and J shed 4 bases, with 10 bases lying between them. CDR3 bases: TGTGCCAGCAGTTACTCCTTGACGGCATACGAGCAGTACTTC. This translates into CASSYSLTAYEQYF.

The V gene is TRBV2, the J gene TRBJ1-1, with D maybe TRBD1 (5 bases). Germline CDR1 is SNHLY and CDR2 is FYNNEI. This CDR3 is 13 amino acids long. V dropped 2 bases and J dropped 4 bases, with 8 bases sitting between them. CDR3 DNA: TGTGCCAGCAGTGAATTTGGGGGCACTGAAGCTTTCTTT. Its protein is CASSEFGGTEAFF.

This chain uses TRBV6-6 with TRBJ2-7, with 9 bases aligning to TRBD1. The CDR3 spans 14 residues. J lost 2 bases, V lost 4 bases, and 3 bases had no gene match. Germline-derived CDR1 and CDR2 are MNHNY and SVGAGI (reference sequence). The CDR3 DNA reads TGTGCCAGCAGTTCAACAGGGGGCACCTACGAGCAGTACTTC. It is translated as CASSSTGGTYEQYF.

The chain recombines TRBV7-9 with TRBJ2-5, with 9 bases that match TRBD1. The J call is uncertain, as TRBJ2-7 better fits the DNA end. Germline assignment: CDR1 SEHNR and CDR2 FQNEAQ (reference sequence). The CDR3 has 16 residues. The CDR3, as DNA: TGTGCCAGCAGCCTGGCTCCCGGGACAGGGATCTACGAGCAGTACTTC. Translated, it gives CASSLAPGTGIYEQYF.

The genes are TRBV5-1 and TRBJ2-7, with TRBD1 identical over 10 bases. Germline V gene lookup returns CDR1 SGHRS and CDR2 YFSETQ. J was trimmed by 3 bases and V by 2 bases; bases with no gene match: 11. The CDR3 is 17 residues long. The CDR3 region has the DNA TGCGCCAGCAGCTTTACCCTTGGACAGGGGGACAACTACGAGCAGTACTTC. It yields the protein CASSFTLGQGDNYEQYF.

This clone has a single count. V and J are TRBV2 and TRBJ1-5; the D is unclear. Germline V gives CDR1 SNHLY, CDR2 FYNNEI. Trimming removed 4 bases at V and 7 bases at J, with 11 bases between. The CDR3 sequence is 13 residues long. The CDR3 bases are TGTGCCAGCAGTGTAGAGGGAGGCCAGCCCCAGCATTTT. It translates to CASSVEGGQPQHF. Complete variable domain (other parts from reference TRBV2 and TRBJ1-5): EPEVTQTPSHQVTQMGQEVILRCVPISNHLYFYWYRQILGQKVEFLVSFYNNEISEKSEIFDDQFSVERPDGSNFTLKIRSTKLEDSAMYFCASSVEGGQPQHFGDGTRLSIL.

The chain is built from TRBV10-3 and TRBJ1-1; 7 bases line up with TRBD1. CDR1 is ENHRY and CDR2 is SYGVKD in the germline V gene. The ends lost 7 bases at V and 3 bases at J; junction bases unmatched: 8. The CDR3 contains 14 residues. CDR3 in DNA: TGTGCCATCATGGACTACAGGGGTGACACTGAAGCTTTCTTT. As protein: CAIMDYRGDTEAFF.

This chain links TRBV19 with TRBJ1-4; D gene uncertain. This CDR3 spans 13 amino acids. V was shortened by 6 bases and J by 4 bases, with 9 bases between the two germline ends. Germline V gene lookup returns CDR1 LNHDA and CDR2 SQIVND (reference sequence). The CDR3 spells CASSMQFNEKLFF. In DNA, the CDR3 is TGTGCCAGTAGCATGCAGTTTAATGAAAAACTGTTTTTT.

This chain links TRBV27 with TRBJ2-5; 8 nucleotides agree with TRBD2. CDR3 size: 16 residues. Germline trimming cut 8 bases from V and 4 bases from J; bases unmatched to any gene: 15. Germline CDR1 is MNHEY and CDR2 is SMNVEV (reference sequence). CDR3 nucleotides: TGTGCCAGCCGGCCCCACGGACTAGCCCGGGGAGAGACCCAGTACTTC. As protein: CASRPHGLARGETQYF.

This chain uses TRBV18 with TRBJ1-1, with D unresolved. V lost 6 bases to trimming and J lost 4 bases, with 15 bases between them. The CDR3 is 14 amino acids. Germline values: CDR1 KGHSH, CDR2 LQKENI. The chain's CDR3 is CASSSSGWGTEAFF. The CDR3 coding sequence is TGTGCCAGCTCCTCATCTGGGTGGGGCACTGAAGCTTTCTTT. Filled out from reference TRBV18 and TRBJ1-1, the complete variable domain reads NAGVMQNPRHLVRRRGQEARLRCSPMKGHSHVYWYRQLPEEGLKFMVYLQKENIIDESGMPKERFSAEFPKEGPSILRIQQVVRGDSAAYFCASSSSGWGTEAFFGQGTRLTVV.

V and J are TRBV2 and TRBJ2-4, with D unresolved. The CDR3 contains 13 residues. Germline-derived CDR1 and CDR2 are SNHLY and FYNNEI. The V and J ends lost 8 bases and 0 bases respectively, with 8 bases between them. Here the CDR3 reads CASQNLAKNIQYF. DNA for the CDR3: TGTGCCAGCCAGAATCTAGCCAAAAACATTCAGTACTTC. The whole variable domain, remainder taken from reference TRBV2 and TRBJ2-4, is EPEVTQTPSHQVTQMGQEVILRCVPISNHLYFYWYRQILGQKVEFLVSFYNNEISEKSEIFDDQFSVERPDGSNFTLKIRSTKLEDSAMYFCASQNLAKNIQYFGAGTRLSVL.

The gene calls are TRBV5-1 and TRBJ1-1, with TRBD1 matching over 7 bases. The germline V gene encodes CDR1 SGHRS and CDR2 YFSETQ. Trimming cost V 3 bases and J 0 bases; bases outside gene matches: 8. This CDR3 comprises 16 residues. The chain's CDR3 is CASSWRGPVMNTEAFF. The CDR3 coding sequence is TGCGCCAGCAGCTGGAGGGGGCCCGTCATGAACACTGAAGCTTTCTTT.

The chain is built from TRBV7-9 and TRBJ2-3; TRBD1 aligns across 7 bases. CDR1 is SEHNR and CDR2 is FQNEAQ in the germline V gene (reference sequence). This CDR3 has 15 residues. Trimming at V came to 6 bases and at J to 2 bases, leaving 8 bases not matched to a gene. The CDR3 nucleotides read TGTGCCAGCAGTCGTCCGGGACAGATCACAGATACGCAGTATTTT. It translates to CASSRPGQITDTQYF. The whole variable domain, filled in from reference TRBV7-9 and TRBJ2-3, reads DTGVSQNPRHKITKRGQNVTFRCDPISEHNRLYWYRQTLGQGPEFLTYFQNEAQLEKSRLLSDRFSAERPKGSFSTLEIQRTEQGDSAMYLCASSRPGQITDTQYFGPGTRLTVL.

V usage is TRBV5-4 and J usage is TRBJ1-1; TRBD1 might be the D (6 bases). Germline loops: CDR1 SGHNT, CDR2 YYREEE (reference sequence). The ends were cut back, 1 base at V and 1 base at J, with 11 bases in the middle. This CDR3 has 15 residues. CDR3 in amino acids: CASSLKPGANTEAFF. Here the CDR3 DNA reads TGTGCCAGCAGCTTGAAACCGGGGGCGAACACTGAAGCTTTCTTT.

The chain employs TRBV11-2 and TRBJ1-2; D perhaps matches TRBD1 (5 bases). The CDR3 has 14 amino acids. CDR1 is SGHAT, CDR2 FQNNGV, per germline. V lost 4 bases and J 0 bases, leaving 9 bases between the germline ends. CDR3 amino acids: CASSWRTPNYGYTF. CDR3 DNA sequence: TGTGCCAGCAGCTGGCGGACACCTAACTATGGCTACACCTTC.

The CDR3 sequence is CASSLGVAKNIQYF. CDR3 nucleotide sequence: TGTGCCAGCAGCTTAGGTGTAGCCAAAAACATTCAGTACTTC. The chain couples TRBV11-2 to TRBJ2-4; D is uncertain. This CDR3 has 14 amino acids. CDR1 SGHAT and CDR2 FQNNGV come from the germline V gene. Trimming removed 1 base from V and 0 bases from J, with 4 bases in between.

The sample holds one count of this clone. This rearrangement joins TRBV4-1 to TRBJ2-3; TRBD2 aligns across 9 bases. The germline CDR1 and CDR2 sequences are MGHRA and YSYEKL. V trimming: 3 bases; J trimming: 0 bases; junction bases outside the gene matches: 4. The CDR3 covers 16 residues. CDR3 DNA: TGCGCCAGCAGCCAGAGAGCGGGGGGAAGCACAGATACGCAGTATTTT. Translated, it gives CASSQRAGGSTDTQYF.

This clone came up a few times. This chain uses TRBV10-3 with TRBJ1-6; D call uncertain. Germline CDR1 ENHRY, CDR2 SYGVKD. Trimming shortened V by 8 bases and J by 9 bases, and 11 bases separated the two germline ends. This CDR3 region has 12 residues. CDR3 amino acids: CAIGRAGSPLHF. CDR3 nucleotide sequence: TGTGCCATCGGCCGTGCGGGTTCACCCCTCCACTTT.